This T cell receptor beta chain was obtained from a study of CXCR3-negative and CXCR3-positive naive CD8 T cells. All TRB cDNA libraries came from 5' RACE performed with UMI labels. TCRdb processed the 5' RACE reads again and assigns one entry to each CDR3 protein, with no DNA. This listing includes more than 65,000 distinct CDR3 sequences. Germline lookup yields CDR1 SGHDN and CDR2 FVKESK. This CDR3 spans 14 amino acids. The sample comprised naive CXCR3- CD8+ T cells from blood. This sample's subset: CD45RO-CCR7+CD27+CD95- naive CD8+ T cells lacking CXCR3 (TNR3-). The chain joins TRBV14 to TRBJ2-7. The clonotype was recovered from a human donor in good health. Some clones in this sample may be carry-over from other donors' samples. This CDR3 reads CASSQVTTPYEQYF.